The rows below give T cell receptor beta chains drawn from one sample of a study of OX40 agonist ivuxolimab in advanced cancers. Assay used: immunoSEQ multiplex PCR; TCRdb lists only in-frame clones, some missing. The table records 50,000 to 65,000 clones, roughly nine tenths of them present only once. The sample consisted of CD4+ or CD8+ T cells sorted from blood, taken in a trial of the OX40 agonist ivuxolimab. The receptors shown here come from an adult with an advanced solid tumor such as melanoma, head and neck, liver or kidney cancer. Both conserved end residues are part of each CDR3. The D gene is left open where the match is weak. The size field is filled for only some rows; it gives once, few, many or a size class.

j_call: TRBJ1-5; d_call: -; v_call: TRBV7-2; clone_size: -; cdr3_nt: TGTGCCAGCAGCTTAAAGGGGCTTAGCAATCAGCCCCAGCATTTT; cdr3_aa: CASSLKGLSNQPQHF
j_call: TRBJ2-5; d_call: TRBD1; v_call: TRBV6-4; clone_size: -; cdr3_nt: TGTGCCAGCAGTGACTCGAGGACAGGGGCCGGGGAGACCCAGTACTTC; cdr3_aa: CASSDSRTGAGETQYF
j_call: TRBJ2-5; d_call: -; v_call: TRBV5-1; clone_size: -; cdr3_nt: TGCGCCAGCAGCTTGGAGGTGGGAAAGGTGACCCAGTACTTC; cdr3_aa: CASSLEVGKVTQYF
j_call: TRBJ2-7; d_call: TRBD2; v_call: TRBV7-2; clone_size: -; cdr3_nt: TGTGCCAGCAGCCCTCGGACTAGCGGGGGCGCCTACGAGCAGTACTTC; cdr3_aa: CASSPRTSGGAYEQYF
j_call: TRBJ2-3; d_call: -; v_call: TRBV11-2; clone_size: -; cdr3_nt: TGTGCCAGCAGCTTAGGGGGGACTCCGCAGCAGTATTTT; cdr3_aa: CASSLGGTPQQYF
j_call: TRBJ2-5; d_call: -; v_call: TRBV27; clone_size: -; cdr3_nt: TGTGCCAGCAGTCAACGGGAGCGGGAGACCCAGTACTTC; cdr3_aa: CASSQRERETQYF
j_call: TRBJ1-3; d_call: -; v_call: TRBV5-4; clone_size: -; cdr3_nt: TGTGCCAGCAGCTTGGCCGGGGGGGGCGTTGGAAACACCATATATTTT; cdr3_aa: CASSLAGGGVGNTIYF
j_call: TRBJ2-3; d_call: TRBD1; v_call: TRBV18; clone_size: medium-sized; cdr3_nt: TGTGCCAGCTCCCGGCAGGGGGAAGCAGATACGCAGTATTTT; cdr3_aa: CASSRQGEADTQYF
j_call: TRBJ1-5; d_call: -; v_call: TRBV7-2; clone_size: -; cdr3_nt: TGTGCCAGCAGCGACAGCCGCATTGGGAATCAGCCCCAGCATTTT; cdr3_aa: CASSDSRIGNQPQHF
j_call: TRBJ2-2; d_call: -; v_call: TRBV6-5; clone_size: -; cdr3_nt: TGTGCCAGCTGGAGGACCTCGAACACCGGGGAGCTGTTTTTT; cdr3_aa: CASWRTSNTGELFF
j_call: TRBJ1-6; d_call: -; v_call: TRBV7-9; clone_size: -; cdr3_nt: TGTGCCAGCAGCTTAGCCGAGGCTTCACCCCTCCACTTT; cdr3_aa: CASSLAEASPLHF
j_call: TRBJ2-7; d_call: TRBD1; v_call: TRBV5-4; clone_size: -; cdr3_nt: TGTGCCAGCAGCTTGTTGGACAGGGTCAACGAGCAGTACTTC; cdr3_aa: CASSLLDRVNEQYF
j_call: TRBJ1-2; d_call: -; v_call: TRBV27; clone_size: -; cdr3_nt: TGTGCCAGCAGTTTATACCCTTATCAGCACTATGGCTACACCTTC; cdr3_aa: CASSLYPYQHYGYTF
j_call: TRBJ2-5; d_call: -; v_call: TRBV27; clone_size: -; cdr3_nt: TGTGCCAGCAGTTTATTTCCCAGGACGGAGACCCAGTACTTC; cdr3_aa: CASSLFPRTETQYF